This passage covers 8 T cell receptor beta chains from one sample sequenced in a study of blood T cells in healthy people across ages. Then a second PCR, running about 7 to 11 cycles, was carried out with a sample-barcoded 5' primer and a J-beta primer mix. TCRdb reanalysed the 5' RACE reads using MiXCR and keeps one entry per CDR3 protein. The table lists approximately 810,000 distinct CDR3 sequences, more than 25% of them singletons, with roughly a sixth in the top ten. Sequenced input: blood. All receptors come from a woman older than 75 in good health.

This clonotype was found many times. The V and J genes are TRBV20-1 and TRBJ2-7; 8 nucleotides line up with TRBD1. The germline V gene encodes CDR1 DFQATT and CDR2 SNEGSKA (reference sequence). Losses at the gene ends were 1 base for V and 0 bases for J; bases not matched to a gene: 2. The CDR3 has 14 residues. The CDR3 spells CSARGDRGSYEQYF. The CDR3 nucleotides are TGCAGTGCTAGAGGAGACAGGGGCTCCTACGAGCAGTACTTC.

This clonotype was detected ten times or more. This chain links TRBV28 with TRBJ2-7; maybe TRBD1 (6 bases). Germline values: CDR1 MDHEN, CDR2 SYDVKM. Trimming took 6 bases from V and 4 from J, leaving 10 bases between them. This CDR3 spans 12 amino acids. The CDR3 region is CASRQGDYEQYF. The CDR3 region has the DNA TGTGCCAGCAGACAGGGTGATTACGAGCAGTACTTC.

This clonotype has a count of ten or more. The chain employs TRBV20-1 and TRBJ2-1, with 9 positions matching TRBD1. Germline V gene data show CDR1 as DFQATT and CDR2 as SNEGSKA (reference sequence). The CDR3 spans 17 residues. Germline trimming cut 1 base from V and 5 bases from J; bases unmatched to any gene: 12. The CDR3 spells CSARGGKGTGIHNEQFF. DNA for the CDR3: TGCAGTGCTAGAGGGGGAAAAGGGACAGGGATCCACAATGAGCAGTTCTTC.

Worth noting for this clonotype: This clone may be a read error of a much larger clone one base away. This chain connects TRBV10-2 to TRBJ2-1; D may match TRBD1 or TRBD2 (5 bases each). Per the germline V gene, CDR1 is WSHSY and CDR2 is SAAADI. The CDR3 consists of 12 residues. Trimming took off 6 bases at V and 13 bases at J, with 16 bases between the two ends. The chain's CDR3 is CASRGPEETQFF. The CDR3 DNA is TGCGCCAGCAGGGGACCCGAAGAGACCCAGTTCTTC.

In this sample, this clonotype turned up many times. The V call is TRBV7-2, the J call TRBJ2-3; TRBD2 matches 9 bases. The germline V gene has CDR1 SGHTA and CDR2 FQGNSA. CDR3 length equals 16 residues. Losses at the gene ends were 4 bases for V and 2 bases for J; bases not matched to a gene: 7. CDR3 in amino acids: CASSSQLAGPTDTQYF. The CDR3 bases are TGTGCCAGCAGCTCCCAACTAGCGGGCCCCACAGATACGCAGTATTTT.

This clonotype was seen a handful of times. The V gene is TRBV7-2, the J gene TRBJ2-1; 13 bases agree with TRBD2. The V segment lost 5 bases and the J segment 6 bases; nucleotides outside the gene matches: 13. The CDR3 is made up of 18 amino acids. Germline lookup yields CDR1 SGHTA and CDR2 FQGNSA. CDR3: CASSKGLAGSVWANEQFF. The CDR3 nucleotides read TGTGCCAGCAGCAAGGGACTAGCGGGGAGTGTCTGGGCCAATGAGCAGTTCTTC. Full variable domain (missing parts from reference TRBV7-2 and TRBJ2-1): GAGVSQSPSNKVTEKGKDVELRCDPISGHTALYWYRQSLGQGLEFLIYFQGNSAPDKSGLPSDRFSAERTGGSVSTLTIQRTQQEDSAVYLCASSKGLAGSVWANEQFFGPGTRLTVL.

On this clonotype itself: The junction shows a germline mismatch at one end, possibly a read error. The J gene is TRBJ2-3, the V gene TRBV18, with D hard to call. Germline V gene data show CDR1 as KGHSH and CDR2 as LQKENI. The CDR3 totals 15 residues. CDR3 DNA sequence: TGTGCCGGCTCACCGCAAAGGCAGGGCACAGATACGCAGTATTTT. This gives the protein CAGSPQRQGTDTQYF.

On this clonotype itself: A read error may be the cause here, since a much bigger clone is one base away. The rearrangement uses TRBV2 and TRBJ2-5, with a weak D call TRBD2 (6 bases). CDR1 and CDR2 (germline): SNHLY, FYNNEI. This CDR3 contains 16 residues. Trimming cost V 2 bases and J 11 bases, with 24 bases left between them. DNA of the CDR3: TGTGCCAGCAGTGAATACCGTAGTCTAGCGTACAATGAGCAGTACTTC. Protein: CASSEYRSLAYNEQYF.